This T cell receptor (beta chain) came from a study of blood T cell repertoires in COVID-19. Across the whole study: Material from acute and convalescent COVID-19 was sourced from the United States, Italy and Spain. T cells, B-cell-depleted T cells, or PBMCs supplied cDNA or gDNA.

Methods used by the authors: Amplification from reference gene primers served as the basis for estimated nucleated cell counts. Assay used: immunoSEQ multiplex PCR; TCRdb lists only in-frame clones, some missing. That table is the source of V, J and clone size, and D and trimming were worked out from the DNA. The sample lists 52,000 or so clones; roughly 89% were seen once. The germline CDR1 and CDR2 sequences are SGHTS and YDEGEE. Trimming cost V 4 bases and J 5 bases; bases outside gene matches: 4. The CDR3 runs to 13 residues. Input material: peripheral blood. This clonotype was sampled from a man older than 75 with acute or convalescent COVID-19. This rearrangement joins TRBV5-8 to TRBJ2-5; 8 bases agree with TRBD1. The CDR3 region is CASSLDRVETQYF. For the CDR3, the DNA is TGTGCCAGCAGCCTGGACAGGGTGGAGACCCAGTACTTC. Looking up the rest from reference TRBV5-8 and TRBJ2-5 gives the full variable domain: EAGVTQSPTHLIKTRGQQATLRCSPISGHTSVYWYQQALGLGLQFLLWYDEGEERNRGNFPPRFSGRQFPNYSSELNVNALELEDSALYLCASSLDRVETQYFGPGTRLLVL.